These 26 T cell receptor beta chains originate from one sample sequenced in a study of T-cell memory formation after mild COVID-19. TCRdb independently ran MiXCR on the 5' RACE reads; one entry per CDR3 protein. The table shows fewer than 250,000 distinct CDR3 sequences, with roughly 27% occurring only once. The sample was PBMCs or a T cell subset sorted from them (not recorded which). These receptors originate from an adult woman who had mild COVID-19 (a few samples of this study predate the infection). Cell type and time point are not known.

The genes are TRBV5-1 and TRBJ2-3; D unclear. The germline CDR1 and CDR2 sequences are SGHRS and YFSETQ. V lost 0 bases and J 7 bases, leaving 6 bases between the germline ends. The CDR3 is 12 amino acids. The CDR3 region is CASSLESNTQYF. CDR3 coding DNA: TGCGCCAGCAGCTTGGAGTCAAATACGCAGTATTTT.

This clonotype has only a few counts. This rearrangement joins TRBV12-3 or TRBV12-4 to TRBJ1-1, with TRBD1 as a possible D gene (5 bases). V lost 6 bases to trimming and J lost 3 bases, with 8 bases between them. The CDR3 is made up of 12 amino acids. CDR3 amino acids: CASRLTDTEAFF. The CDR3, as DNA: TGTGCCAGCAGATTGACAGACACTGAAGCTTTCTTT.

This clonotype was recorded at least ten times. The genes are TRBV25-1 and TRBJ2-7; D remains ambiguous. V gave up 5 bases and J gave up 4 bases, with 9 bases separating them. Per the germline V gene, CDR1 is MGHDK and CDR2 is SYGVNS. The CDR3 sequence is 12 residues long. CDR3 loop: CASSSHGYEQYF. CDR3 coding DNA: TGTGCCAGCAGTTCCCACGGTTACGAGCAGTACTTC.

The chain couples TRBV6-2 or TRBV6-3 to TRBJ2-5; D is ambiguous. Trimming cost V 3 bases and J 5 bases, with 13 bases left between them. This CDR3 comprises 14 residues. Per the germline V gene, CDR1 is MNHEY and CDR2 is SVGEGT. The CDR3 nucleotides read TGTGCCAGCAGTTATGCTTTTATGTACGAGACCCAGTACTTC. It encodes CASSYAFMYETQYF.

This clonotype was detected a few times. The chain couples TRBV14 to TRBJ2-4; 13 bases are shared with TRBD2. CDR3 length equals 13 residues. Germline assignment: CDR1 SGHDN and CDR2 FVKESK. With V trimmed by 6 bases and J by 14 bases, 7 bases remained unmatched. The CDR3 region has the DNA TGTGCCAGCAGTCGTGGACTAGCGGGAGTCGAGTACTTC. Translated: CASSRGLAGVEYF. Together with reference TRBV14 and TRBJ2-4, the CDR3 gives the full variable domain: EAGVTQFPSHSVIEKGQTVTLRCDPISGHDNLYWYRRVMGKEIKFLLHFVKESKQDESGMPNNRFLAERTGGTYSTLKVQPAELEDSGVYFCASSRGLAGVEYFGAGTRLSVL.

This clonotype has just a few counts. The CDR3 loop reads CASSSRRFVGYTF. CDR3 nucleotide sequence: TGTGCCAGCAGCTCCCGAAGGTTCGTGGGCTACACCTTC. V usage is TRBV7-2 and J usage is TRBJ1-2, with no clear D. Germline loops: CDR1 SGHTA, CDR2 FQGNSA. V was clipped by 4 bases and J by 8 bases, with 14 bases between them. This CDR3 comprises 13 residues.

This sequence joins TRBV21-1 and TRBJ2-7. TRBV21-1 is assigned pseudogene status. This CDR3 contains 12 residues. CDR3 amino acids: CASSKGSSGEYF. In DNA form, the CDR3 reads TGTGCCAGCAGCAAAGGATCTTCAGGCGAGTACTTC.

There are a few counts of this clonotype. CDR3 in DNA: TGTGCCACCAGTGTCGGCGGCGGGGGACAAGAGACCCAGTACTTC. Translation: CATSVGGGGQETQYF. The chain carries TRBV24-1 and TRBJ2-5; 7 nucleotides align to TRBD2. CDR1 and CDR2 from the germline V gene are KGHDR and SFDVKD. The CDR3 runs 15 residues. V was clipped by 5 bases and J by 2 bases; unmatched bases: 7.

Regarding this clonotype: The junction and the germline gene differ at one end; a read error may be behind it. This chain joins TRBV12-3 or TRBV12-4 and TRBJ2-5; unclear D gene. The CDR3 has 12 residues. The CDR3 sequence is CASRGGQETKYF. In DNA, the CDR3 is TGTGCCAGCAGGGGCGGCCAAGAGACCAAGTACTTC.

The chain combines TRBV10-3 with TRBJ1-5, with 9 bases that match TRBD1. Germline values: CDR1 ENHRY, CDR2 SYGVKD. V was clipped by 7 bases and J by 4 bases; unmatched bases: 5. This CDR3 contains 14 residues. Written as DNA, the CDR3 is TGTGCCATCAAGGGACAGGGCGATAATCAGCCCCAGCATTTT. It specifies CAIKGQGDNQPQHF.

The CDR3 DNA reads as TGTGCCAGCAGCTTGGACAGGGGGGGACCTATCAAGACCCAGTACTTC. Residues: CASSLDRGGPIKTQYF. The chain recombines TRBV5-4 with TRBJ2-5, with a weak D call TRBD1 (8 bases). The V end lost 0 bases, the J end lost 6 bases, and 18 bases lay between the germline ends. The CDR3 consists of 16 residues. Germline V gene lookup returns CDR1 SGHNT and CDR2 YYREEE (reference sequence). Together with reference TRBV5-4 and TRBJ2-5, the CDR3 gives the full variable domain: ETGVTQSPTHLIKTRGQQVTLRCSSQSGHNTVSWYQQALGQGPQFIFQYYREEENGRGNFPPRFSGLQFPNYSSELNVNALELDDSALYLCASSLDRGGPIKTQYFGPGTRLLVL.

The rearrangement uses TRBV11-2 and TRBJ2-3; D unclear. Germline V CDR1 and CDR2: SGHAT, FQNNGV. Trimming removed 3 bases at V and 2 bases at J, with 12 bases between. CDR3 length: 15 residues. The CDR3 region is CASSLALVNTDTQYF. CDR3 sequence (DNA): TGTGCCAGCAGCTTGGCCCTAGTAAACACAGATACGCAGTATTTT.

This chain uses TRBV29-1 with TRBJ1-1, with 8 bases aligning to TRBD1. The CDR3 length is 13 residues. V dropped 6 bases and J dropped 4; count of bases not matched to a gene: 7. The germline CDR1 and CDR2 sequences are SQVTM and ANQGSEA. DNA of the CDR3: TGCAGCGTCGACAGGGGACAGAGCACTGAAGCTTTCTTT. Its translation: CSVDRGQSTEAFF.

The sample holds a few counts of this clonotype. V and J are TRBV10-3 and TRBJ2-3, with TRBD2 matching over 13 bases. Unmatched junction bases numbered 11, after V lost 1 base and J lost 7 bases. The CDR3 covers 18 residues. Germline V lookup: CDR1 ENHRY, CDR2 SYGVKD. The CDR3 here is CAISELPRTSGRGYTQYF. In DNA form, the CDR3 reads TGTGCCATCAGTGAGTTACCTCGGACTAGCGGGAGAGGGTATACGCAGTATTTT.

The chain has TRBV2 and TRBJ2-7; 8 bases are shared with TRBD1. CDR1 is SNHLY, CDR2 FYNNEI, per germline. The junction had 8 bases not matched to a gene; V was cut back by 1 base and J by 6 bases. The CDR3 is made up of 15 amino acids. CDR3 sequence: CASSEGTGLVGEQYF. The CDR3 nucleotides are TGTGCCAGCAGTGAAGGGACAGGGCTGGTGGGCGAGCAGTACTTC.

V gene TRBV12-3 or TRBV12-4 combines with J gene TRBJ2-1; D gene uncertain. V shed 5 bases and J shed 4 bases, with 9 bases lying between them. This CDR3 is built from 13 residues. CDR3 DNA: TGTGCCAGCAGTCCAGGACCATACAATGAGCAGTTCTTC. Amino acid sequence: CASSPGPYNEQFF.

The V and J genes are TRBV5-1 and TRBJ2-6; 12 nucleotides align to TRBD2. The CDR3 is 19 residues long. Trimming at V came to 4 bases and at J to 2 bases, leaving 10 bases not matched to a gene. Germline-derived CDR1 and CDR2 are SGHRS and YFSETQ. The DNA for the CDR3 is TGCGCCAGCAGCCCCGGATTACTAGCGGGAGGCGCTGGGGCCAACGTCCTGACTTTC. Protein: CASSPGLLAGGAGANVLTF.

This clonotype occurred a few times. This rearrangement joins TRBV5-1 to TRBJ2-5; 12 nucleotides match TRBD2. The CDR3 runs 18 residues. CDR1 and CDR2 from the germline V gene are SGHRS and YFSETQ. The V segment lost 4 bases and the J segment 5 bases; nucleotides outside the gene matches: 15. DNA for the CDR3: TGCGCCAGCAGCCCGGAGACTAGCGGGGGCGCTTCCGGCGAGACCCAGTACTTC. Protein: CASSPETSGGASGETQYF.

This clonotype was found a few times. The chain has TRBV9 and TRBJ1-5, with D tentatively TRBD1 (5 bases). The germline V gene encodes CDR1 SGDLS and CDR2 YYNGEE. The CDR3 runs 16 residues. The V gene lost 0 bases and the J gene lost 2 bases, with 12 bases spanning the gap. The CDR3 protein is CASSVGGGDGNQPQHF. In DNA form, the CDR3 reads TGTGCCAGCAGCGTAGGGGGAGGGGACGGCAATCAGCCCCAGCATTTT.

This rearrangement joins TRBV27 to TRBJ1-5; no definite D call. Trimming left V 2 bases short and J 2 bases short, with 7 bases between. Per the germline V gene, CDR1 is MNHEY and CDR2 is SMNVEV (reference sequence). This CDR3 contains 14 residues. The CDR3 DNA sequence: TGTGCCAGCAGTTTAGGGGTGGGCAATCAGCCCCAGCATTTT. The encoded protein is CASSLGVGNQPQHF.

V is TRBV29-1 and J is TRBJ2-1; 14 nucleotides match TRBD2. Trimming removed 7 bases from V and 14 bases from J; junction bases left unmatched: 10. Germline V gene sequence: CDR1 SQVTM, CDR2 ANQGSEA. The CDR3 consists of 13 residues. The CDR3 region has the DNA TGCAGCGGAGTCCCGGGGACTAGCGGGAGCGAGTTCTTC. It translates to CSGVPGTSGSEFF.

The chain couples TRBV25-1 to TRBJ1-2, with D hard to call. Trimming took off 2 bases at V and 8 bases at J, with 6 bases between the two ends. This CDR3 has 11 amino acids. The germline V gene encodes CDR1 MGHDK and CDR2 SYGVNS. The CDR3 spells CASSEPQGYTF. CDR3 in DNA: TGTGCCAGCAGTGAACCTCAGGGCTACACCTTC.

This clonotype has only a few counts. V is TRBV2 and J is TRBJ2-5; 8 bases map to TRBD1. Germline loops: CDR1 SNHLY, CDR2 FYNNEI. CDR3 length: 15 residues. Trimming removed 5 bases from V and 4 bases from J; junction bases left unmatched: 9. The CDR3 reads CASSMSDRAGETQYF. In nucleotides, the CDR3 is TGTGCCAGCAGTATGTCGGACAGGGCCGGAGAGACCCAGTACTTC.

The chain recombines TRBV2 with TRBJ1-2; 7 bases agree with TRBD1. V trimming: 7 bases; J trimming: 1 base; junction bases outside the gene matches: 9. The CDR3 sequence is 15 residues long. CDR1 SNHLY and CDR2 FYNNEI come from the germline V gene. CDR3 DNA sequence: TGTGCCAGCACCTCCGGGACAGATGATAACTATGGCTACACCTTC. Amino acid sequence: CASTSGTDDNYGYTF.

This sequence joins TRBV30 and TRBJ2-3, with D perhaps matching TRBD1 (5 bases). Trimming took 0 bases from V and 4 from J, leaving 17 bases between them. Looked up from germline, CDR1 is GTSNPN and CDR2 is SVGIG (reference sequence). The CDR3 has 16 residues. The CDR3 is CAWSVRGRVFADTQYF. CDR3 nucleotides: TGTGCCTGGAGTGTAAGGGGCAGGGTGTTTGCAGATACGCAGTATTTT.

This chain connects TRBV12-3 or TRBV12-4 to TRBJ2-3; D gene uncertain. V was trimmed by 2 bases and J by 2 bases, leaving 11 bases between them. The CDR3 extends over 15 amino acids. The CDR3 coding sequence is TGTGCCAGCAGTTTAAGGGCACAGCTCACAGATACGCAGTATTTT. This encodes CASSLRAQLTDTQYF.